The clone carrying this T cell receptor (beta chain) occurred a few times. The entry originates in a study of blood T cell repertoires in COVID-19. Study details: The United States, Italy and Spain provided the acute and convalescent COVID-19 samples. From T cells, B-cell-depleted T cells, or PBMCs came the material, which was cDNA or gDNA.

V gave up 1 base and J gave up 7 bases; unmatched junction bases: 11. The CDR3 spans 16 residues. The germline CDR1 and CDR2 sequences are GTSNPN and SVGIG (reference sequence). How the authors handled the data: Amplification from reference gene primers served as the basis for estimated nucleated cell counts. The data were produced by immunoSEQ multiplex PCR, yet TCRdb's version contains in-frame clones alone and is incomplete. The V and J calls and the clone size are those of that table, but D and trimming were determined from the DNA. The table includes about 240,000 clones, approximately 86% detected once.

This TCR was sampled from a woman in her fifties or sixties with active or convalescent COVID-19. The material sequenced was peripheral blood. The V and J genes are TRBV30 and TRBJ2-1; 9 bases map to TRBD2. This CDR3 is CAWSGRASGKENEQFF. In DNA form, the CDR3 reads TGTGCCTGGAGTGGTCGGGCTAGCGGGAAGGAAAATGAGCAGTTCTTC.